This T cell receptor (beta chain) was profiled in a study of T cell responses to AZD1222 COVID-19 vaccine. Trimming pared 2 bases from V and 0 bases from J, leaving 16 bases between. Per the germline V gene, CDR1 is SEHNR and CDR2 is FQNEAQ (reference sequence). This CDR3 comprises 17 residues. The data were produced by immunoSEQ multiplex PCR, yet TCRdb's version contains in-frame clones alone and is incomplete. The repertoire holds roughly 150,000 clones, with more than 85% as singletons. General study findings and limits: Clonal diversity may have been underestimated in mostly white British donors.

Worth noting for this clone: Its antigen is not identified.

This receptor was taken from an adult who had recovered from COVID-19. The chain joins TRBV7-9 to TRBJ1-1; maybe TRBD1 (6 bases). The specimen was peripheral blood, collected after recovery from COVID-19. CDR3 DNA sequence: TGTGCCAGCAGCTTACGTCGCCCAGGGGACATGAACACTGAAGCTTTCTTT. Its protein is CASSLRRPGDMNTEAFF. Supplemented by reference TRBV7-9 and TRBJ1-1, the full variable domain reads DTGVSQNPRHKITKRGQNVTFRCDPISEHNRLYWYRQTLGQGPEFLTYFQNEAQLEKSRLLSDRFSAERPKGSFSTLEIQRTEQGDSAMYLCASSLRRPGDMNTEAFFGQGTRLTVV.